The 19 T cell receptor beta chains presented below share a single source sample, sequenced in a study of blood T cell repertoires in COVID-19. Method: immunoSEQ multiplex PCR; TCRdb's copy keeps in-frame clones and lacks some. The repertoire consists of about 390,000 clones, with around 87% occurring once and the leading ten covering roughly 9.4%. Material for sequencing was PBMCs or T cells enriched from blood (not recorded which). These receptor sequences come from a woman aged 50 to 65 who had recovered from COVID-19.

The V and J genes are TRBV5-4 and TRBJ2-1; TRBD1 might be the D (6 bases). There are 15 residues in the CDR3. Germline lookup yields CDR1 SGHNT and CDR2 YYREEE (reference sequence). Trimming pared 2 bases from V and 2 bases from J, leaving 11 bases between. The CDR3 spells CASSFGQSPYNEQFF. CDR3 nucleotide sequence: TGTGCCAGCAGCTTCGGACAGAGTCCCTACAATGAGCAGTTCTTC.

V usage is TRBV5-1 and J usage is TRBJ2-7; D remains ambiguous. Germline CDR1 reads SGHRS; CDR2 reads YFSETQ. Trimming cost V 0 bases and J 5 bases, with 18 bases left between them. This CDR3 is built from 16 residues. For the CDR3, the DNA is TGCGCCAGCAGCTTGGGTTACCTAGGAAACGGAGACGAGCAGTACTTC. Its protein product is CASSLGYLGNGDEQYF.

This CDR3 reads CASSFGQGTYNEQFF. As DNA, the CDR3 is TGCGCCAGCAGCTTCGGACAGGGAACCTACAATGAGCAGTTCTTC. This chain connects TRBV5-1 to TRBJ2-1, with 8 bases identical to TRBD1. The CDR3 totals 15 residues. Looked up from germline, CDR1 is SGHRS and CDR2 is YFSETQ. V trimming: 2 bases; J trimming: 2 bases; junction bases outside the gene matches: 3.

There are a few counts of this clone. The CDR3 is CASSEAPLTRQDLRSGANVLTF. The CDR3 DNA follows: TGTGCCAGCAGTGAAGCGCCCTTAACCCGACAGGACCTACGCTCTGGGGCCAACGTCCTGACTTTC. The V call is TRBV6-1, the J call TRBJ2-6; the D gene is possibly TRBD1 (6 bases). V was pared by 0 bases and J by 0 bases, with 24 bases between. Germline lookup yields CDR1 MNHNS and CDR2 SASEGT. The CDR3 has 22 residues.

The V and J genes are TRBV28 and TRBJ2-3, with 9 nucleotides matching TRBD2. V was clipped by 6 bases and J by 7 bases; unmatched bases: 11. Germline V gene sequence: CDR1 MDHEN, CDR2 SYDVKM. The CDR3 is 15 amino acids. CDR3 bases: TGTGCCAGCAGCTCCCAGCGGGGGGTGTGGAATACGCAGTATTTT. It specifies CASSSQRGVWNTQYF.

The V and J genes are TRBV19 and TRBJ1-2; unclear D gene. The CDR3 spans 20 residues. Trimming cost V 3 bases and J 5 bases, with 31 bases left between them. In germline, CDR1 is LNHDA, CDR2 SQIVND (reference sequence). The CDR3 loop is CASSISGLDGGFYGKYGYTF. CDR3 coding DNA: TGTGCCAGTAGTATTTCGGGCCTAGACGGAGGATTTTACGGGAAATATGGCTACACCTTC.

This rearrangement joins TRBV4-1 to TRBJ1-3; TRBD1 might be the D (5 bases). Germline CDR1 and CDR2: MGHRA and YSYEKL. The CDR3 totals 18 residues. Between the trimmed V and J ends, which lost 2 bases and 2 bases, there was a span of 19 bases. The CDR3: CASSQYLGGGQTGNTIYF. In DNA form, the CDR3 reads TGCGCCAGCAGCCAATATCTGGGGGGAGGTCAAACTGGAAACACCATATATTTT.

The rearrangement joins TRBV7-9 to TRBJ2-1; D possibly corresponds to TRBD1 (5 bases). The CDR3 spans 16 residues. With 5 bases removed from V and 0 bases from J, the gap between germline ends came to 14 bases. Germline CDR1 SEHNR, CDR2 FQNEAQ (reference sequence). CDR3 region: CASSLTTASSYNEQFF. The CDR3 DNA is TGTGCCAGCAGCCTGACGACAGCCAGCTCCTACAATGAGCAGTTCTTC.

The chain recombines TRBV2 with TRBJ1-1; D is perhaps TRBD1 (5 bases). V lost 6 bases and J lost 1, with 12 bases in between. This CDR3 region has 14 residues. The germline CDR1 and CDR2 sequences are SNHLY and FYNNEI. CDR3 DNA sequence: TGTGCCAGCAGCATCGGACACAAGAACACTGAAGCTTTCTTT. This translates into CASSIGHKNTEAFF.

V and J are TRBV4-2 and TRBJ1-5, with 7 nucleotides matching TRBD1. The CDR3 extends over 15 amino acids. Germline V gene lookup returns CDR1 LGHNA and CDR2 YNFKEQ. Losses at the gene ends were 0 bases for V and 4 bases for J; bases not matched to a gene: 3. Written as DNA, the CDR3 is TGTGCCAGCAGCCAAGACGGGACAGAAAATCAGCCCCAGCATTTT. Protein: CASSQDGTENQPQHF.

The genes are TRBV6-1 and TRBJ1-5, with TRBD1 matching 9 bases. J lost 0 bases, V lost 3 bases, and 12 bases had no gene match. Germline V gene sequence: CDR1 MNHNS, CDR2 SASEGT. This CDR3 contains 19 residues. Written as DNA, the CDR3 is TGTGCCAGCAGTGACCCCCGGGACAGGGACCACTTTAGCAATCAGCCCCAGCATTTT. It yields the protein CASSDPRDRDHFSNQPQHF.

As DNA, the CDR3 is TGTGCCAGCAGCCCAGGGGGGAACACTGAAGCTTTCTTT. The encoded protein is CASSPGGNTEAFF. This chain links TRBV7-9 with TRBJ1-1; 7 bases align to TRBD1. Germline V gives CDR1 SEHNR, CDR2 FQNEAQ (reference sequence). Trimming took 5 bases from V and 1 from J; bases not matched to a gene: 1. The CDR3 is 13 amino acids.

V is TRBV7-2 and J is TRBJ1-2, with 12 positions matching TRBD1. This CDR3 has 16 residues. The trim removed 5 bases at V and 6 bases at J, leaving 10 bases unmatched. Germline V CDR1 and CDR2: SGHTA, FQGNSA. This CDR3 is CASSPKGTGGAHGYTF. CDR3 nucleotides: TGTGCCAGCAGCCCCAAGGGGACAGGGGGCGCACATGGCTACACCTTC.

The genes are TRBV16 and TRBJ1-5; TRBD1 agrees at 7 bases. J was trimmed by 0 bases and V by 3 bases; bases with no gene match: 5. Germline CDR1 KGHSY, CDR2 FQNENV. This CDR3 has 16 amino acids. For the CDR3, the DNA is TGTGCCAGCAGCCAGGGACAGACTTATAGCAATCAGCCCCAGCATTTT. It encodes CASSQGQTYSNQPQHF.

This chain links TRBV7-9 with TRBJ1-2; TRBD1 might be the D (5 bases). The V gene lost 5 bases and the J gene lost 4 bases, with 14 bases spanning the gap. Germline CDR1 SEHNR, CDR2 FQNEAQ (reference sequence). The CDR3 has 14 residues. CDR3 amino acids: CASSRTTSGYGYTF. In nucleotides, the CDR3 is TGTGCCAGCAGCCGGACAACGTCGGGCTATGGCTACACCTTC.

The chain combines TRBV5-1 with TRBJ2-3; 11 bases line up with TRBD2. CDR1 SGHRS and CDR2 YFSETQ come from the germline V gene. V trimming: 3 bases; J trimming: 2 bases; junction bases outside the gene matches: 11. The CDR3 has 18 amino acids. CDR3 nucleotides: TGCGCCAGCAGCTCTACTTTTAGCGGGGGGGCCTCCACAGATACGCAGTATTTT. This gives the protein CASSSTFSGGASTDTQYF.

The rearrangement links TRBV6-8 to TRBJ2-7; 11 bases map to TRBD2. J gave up 2 bases and V 7 bases, and 22 bases lay outside the gene matches. Germline V gene lookup returns CDR1 MNHGY and CDR2 SAAAGT. The CDR3 is 20 amino acids. The CDR3 loop reads CASITPGKKLAGDSTYEQYF. The CDR3 DNA sequence: TGTGCCAGCATCACCCCTGGGAAAAAACTAGCGGGGGACTCGACCTACGAGCAGTACTTC.

The rearrangement joins TRBV25-1 to TRBJ2-2, with D maybe TRBD2 (5 bases). This CDR3 is built from 12 residues. The V gene's germline CDR1 is MGHDK and CDR2 SYGVNS. The V and J ends lost 11 bases and 5 bases respectively, with 12 bases between them. CDR3 bases: TGTGCCTGTTTTTCGGGGACCGGGGAGCTGTTTTTT. Protein sequence: CACFSGTGELFF.

The chain couples TRBV27 to TRBJ1-1; TRBD1 matches 10 bases. The CDR3 runs 14 residues. The germline CDR1 and CDR2 sequences are MNHEY and SMNVEV (reference sequence). V lost 7 bases to trimming and J lost 3 bases; unmatched junction nucleotides: 5. This chain's CDR3 is CASNSGTGDTEAFF. The CDR3 DNA reads as TGTGCCAGCAACTCCGGGACAGGGGACACTGAAGCTTTCTTT.